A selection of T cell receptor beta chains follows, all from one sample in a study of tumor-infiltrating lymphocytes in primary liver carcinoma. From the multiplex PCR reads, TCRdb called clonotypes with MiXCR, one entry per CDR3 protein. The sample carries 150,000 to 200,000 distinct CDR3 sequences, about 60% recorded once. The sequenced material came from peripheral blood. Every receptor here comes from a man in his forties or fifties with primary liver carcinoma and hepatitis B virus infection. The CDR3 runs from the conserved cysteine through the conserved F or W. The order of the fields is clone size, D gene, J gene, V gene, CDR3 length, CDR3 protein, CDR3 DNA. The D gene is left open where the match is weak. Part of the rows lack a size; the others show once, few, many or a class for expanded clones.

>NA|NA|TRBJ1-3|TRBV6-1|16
CASSDPTELSRNTIYF
TGTGCCAGCAGTGACCCGACAGAACTTTCTCGAAACACCATATATTTT
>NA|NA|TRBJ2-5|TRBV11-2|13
CACSEDFQETQYF
TGTGCCTGCAGCGAGGACTTTCAAGAGACCCAGTACTTC
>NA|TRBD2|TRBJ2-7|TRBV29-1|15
CSVGPTSGGSYEQYF
TGCAGCGTTGGCCCCACTAGCGGGGGCTCCTACGAGCAGTACTTC
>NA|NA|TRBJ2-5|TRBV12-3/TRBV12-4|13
CASTQGRRGTQYF
TGTGCAAGCACCCAGGGGCGGAGGGGAACCCAGTACTTC
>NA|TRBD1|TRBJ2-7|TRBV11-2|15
CVSSTSGTAAYEQYF
TGTGTCAGCTCGACTTCCGGGACAGCTGCCTACGAACAGTACTTC
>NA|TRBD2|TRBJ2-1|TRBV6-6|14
CASSHRLADNEQFF
TGTGCCAGCAGTCATAGACTAGCGGACAATGAGCAGTTCTTC
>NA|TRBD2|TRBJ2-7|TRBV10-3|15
CAISEETSGTYEQYF
TGTGCCATCAGTGAGGAGACTAGCGGAACCTACGAGCAGTACTTC
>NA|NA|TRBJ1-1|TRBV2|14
CATRPNQENTEAFF
TGTGCCACACGTCCCAATCAGGAGAACACTGAAGCTTTCTTT
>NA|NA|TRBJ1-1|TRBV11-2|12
CARSLTNTEAFF
TGTGCCAGAAGCTTAACGAACACTGAAGCCTTCTTT
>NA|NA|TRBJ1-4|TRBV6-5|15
CASSYSGGQAEKLSF
TGTGCCAGCAGTTACTCCGGGGGGCAGGCCGAAAAACTGTCTTTT
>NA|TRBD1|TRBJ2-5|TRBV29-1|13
CNAVGTGGETQYF
TGCAACGCCGTGGGTACAGGGGGCGAGACCCAGTACTTC
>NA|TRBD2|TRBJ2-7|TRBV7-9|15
CASSSGRERSYEQYF
TGTGCCAGCAGCAGTGGGAGGGAGCGCTCCTACGAGCAGTACTTC
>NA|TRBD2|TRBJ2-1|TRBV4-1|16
CASSQDQLAGRDEQFF
TGCGCCAGCAGCCAAGATCAACTAGCGGGGAGGGATGAGCAGTTCTTC
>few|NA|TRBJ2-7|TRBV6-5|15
CASSYSTRGEGEQYF
TGTGCCAGCAGTTACTCGACCAGGGGAGAAGGCGAGCAGTACTTC
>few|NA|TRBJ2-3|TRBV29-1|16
CSVEKGGASGTDTQYF
TGCAGCGTTGAAAAAGGGGGGGCTAGCGGCACAGATACGCAGTATTTT
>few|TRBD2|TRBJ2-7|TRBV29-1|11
CSVDREGEQYF
TGCAGCGTTGACAGGGAGGGCGAGCAGTACTTC
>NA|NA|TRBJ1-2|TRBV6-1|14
CASSRSTESYGYTF
TGTGCCAGCAGTCGATCTACCGAGAGCTATGGCTACACCTTC
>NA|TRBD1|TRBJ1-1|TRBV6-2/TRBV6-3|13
CASCRQGHTEAFF
TGTGCCAGCTGTCGACAGGGGCACACTGAAGCTTTCTTT
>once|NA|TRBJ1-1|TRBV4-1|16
CASSHSTAERNTEAFF
TGCGCCAGCAGCCATTCCACCGCTGAGAGGAACACTGAAGCTTTCTTT
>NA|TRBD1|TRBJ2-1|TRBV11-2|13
CASSTPGGDQQFF
TGTGCCAGCAGCACCCCAGGGGGCGATCAGCAGTTCTTC
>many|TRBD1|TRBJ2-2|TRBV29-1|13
CSVQGARTGELFF
TGCAGCGTACAGGGGGCGCGAACCGGGGAGCTGTTTTTT
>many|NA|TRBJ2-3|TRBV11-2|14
CASSPQAPPDTQYF
TGTGCCAGCAGCCCCCAGGCCCCGCCAGATACGCAGTATTTT
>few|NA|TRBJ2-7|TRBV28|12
CASSLTTDEQYF
TGTGCCAGCAGTTTAACCACGGACGAGCAGTACTTC
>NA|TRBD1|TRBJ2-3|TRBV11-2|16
CAGSNLQGARTDTHYF
TGTGCCGGCAGCAACCTGCAGGGGGCTCGCACAGATACGCACTATTTT
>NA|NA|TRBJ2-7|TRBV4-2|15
CASTQASREPYEQYF
TGTGCCAGCACCCAAGCGAGTAGGGAGCCCTACGAGCAGTACTTC
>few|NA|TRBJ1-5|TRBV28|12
CASRPGNQPQHF
TGTGCCAGCAGGCCGGGCAATCAGCCCCAGCATTTT